These 21 T cell receptor beta chains were sequenced from one sample in a study of cytomegalovirus exposure and HLA in healthy donors. The PCR made use of 60 Vbeta and 13 Jbeta primers. Here immunoSEQ multiplex PCR was the method, and the copy in TCRdb shows in-frame clones only, minus some. The sample records some 140,000 clones, around 80% being singletons. Sequencing was done on a sample of PBMCs. The source of these receptors is a man aged 30 to 45 in good health.

This clone turned up a few times. J is TRBJ2-7 and V is TRBV29-1, with TRBD2 identical over 7 bases. Germline CDR1 is SQVTM and CDR2 is ANQGSEA. The CDR3 sequence is 15 residues long. The V gene end was trimmed by 1 base and the J gene end by 2 bases; junction bases not matched to a gene: 8. The CDR3 sequence is CSVEGTGTNPYEQYF. Written as DNA, the CDR3 is TGCAGCGTTGAAGGGACCGGGACTAACCCCTACGAGCAGTACTTC.

This clone was seen once. The chain couples TRBV29-1 to TRBJ2-3; D may be TRBD2 (5 bases). The CDR3 totals 11 residues. Germline V gene sequence: CDR1 SQVTM, CDR2 ANQGSEA. V was clipped by 3 bases and J by 5 bases, with 6 bases between them. The CDR3 spells CSVDSGDTQYF. The CDR3 nucleotides are TGCAGCGTTGACAGCGGAGATACGCAGTATTTT.

V is TRBV6-5 and J is TRBJ1-6; TRBD1 agrees at 8 bases. Germline assignment: CDR1 MNHEY and CDR2 SVGAGI. The V and J ends lost 7 bases and 10 bases, in that order; junction bases with no gene match: 12. The CDR3 is 15 amino acids. The CDR3 DNA reads TGTGCCAGCACCGGGGGGACAGGTGCCCGATCACCCCTCCACTTT. Encoded protein: CASTGGTGARSPLHF.

This chain uses TRBV19 with TRBJ2-5; 12 bases map to TRBD1. There are 16 residues in the CDR3. Losses at the gene ends were 5 bases for V and 5 bases for J; bases not matched to a gene: 9. From germline, CDR1 is LNHDA and CDR2 SQIVND (reference sequence). The DNA for the CDR3 is TGTGCCAGTAGTCTGCCGGGACAGGGGGCAGGGGAGACCCAGTACTTC. Amino acids: CASSLPGQGAGETQYF.

The J gene is TRBJ1-4, the V gene TRBV10-3, with TRBD1 identical over 7 bases. The CDR3 totals 15 residues. Looked up from germline, CDR1 is ENHRY and CDR2 is SYGVKD. Trimming removed 3 bases from V and 4 bases from J; junction bases left unmatched: 5. CDR3: CAISDLRQGNEKLFF. CDR3 in DNA: TGTGCCATCAGTGACCTCAGACAGGGTAATGAAAAACTGTTTTTT.

The chain employs TRBV30 and TRBJ2-7, with D perhaps TRBD2 (7 bases). V was shortened by 1 base and J by 6 bases, with 19 bases between the two germline ends. Germline V lookup: CDR1 GTSNPN, CDR2 SVGIG (reference sequence). This CDR3 is built from 15 residues. CDR3 loop: CAWSGRGAGRAEQYF. In DNA form, the CDR3 reads TGTGCCTGGAGTGGCCGGGGGGCCGGACGGGCCGAGCAGTACTTC.

The chain is built from TRBV27 and TRBJ1-1; 9 bases align to TRBD1. The CDR3 sequence is 15 residues long. V trimming: 6 bases; J trimming: 1 base; junction bases outside the gene matches: 6. The germline V gene encodes CDR1 MNHEY and CDR2 SMNVEV (reference sequence). The CDR3 bases are TGTGCCAGCAGGGGGACAGGGTTTAAGAACACTGAAGCTTTCTTT. Protein sequence: CASRGTGFKNTEAFF.

The chain joins TRBV7-3 to TRBJ2-1; D gene ambiguous. Germline V gene sequence: CDR1 SGHTA, CDR2 FQGTGA. Trimming pared 5 bases from V and 10 bases from J, leaving 18 bases between. The CDR3 contains 14 residues. CDR3 protein: CASSQVVGPQEQFF. CDR3 nucleotides: TGTGCCAGCAGCCAGGTCGTGGGCCCCCAAGAGCAGTTCTTC.

CDR3 in DNA: TGTGCCAGCAGCTTAGGGCTAGCGGGGGTCTCCTACAATGAGCAGTTCTTC. It is translated as CASSLGLAGVSYNEQFF. The chain recombines TRBV11-3 with TRBJ2-1, with 10 nucleotides matching TRBD2. Trimming cost V 1 base and J 0 bases; bases outside gene matches: 3. Germline values: CDR1 SGHNT, CDR2 YENEEA. The CDR3 totals 17 residues.

The chain carries TRBV14 and TRBJ1-1, with D possibly being TRBD1 (6 bases). Deletions cut 7 bases from V and 1 base from J, with 13 bases between. CDR1 SGHDN and CDR2 FVKESK come from the germline V gene. The CDR3 runs to 14 residues. In nucleotides, the CDR3 is TGTGCCAGCACTTTGCGGGGGGCGAACACTGAAGCTTTCTTT. It translates to CASTLRGANTEAFF.

This chain uses TRBV6-5 with TRBJ1-2, with D possibly being TRBD1 (6 bases). Trimming stripped 2 bases from V and 8 bases from J, with 18 bases between. Germline V gives CDR1 MNHEY, CDR2 SVGAGI. This CDR3 region has 15 residues. The CDR3 coding sequence is TGTGCCAGCAGTTACAAGACAGGTCGGGGTGGGGGCTACACCTTC. Its translation is CASSYKTGRGGGYTF.

The chain has TRBV18 and TRBJ2-1; D gene uncertain. V was cut by 4 bases and J by 2 bases, with 12 bases left in between. Germline V CDR1 and CDR2: KGHSH, LQKENI. The CDR3 length is 15 residues. In DNA, the CDR3 is TGTGCCAGCTCACAGGAGAATCTGCCCTACAATGAGCAGTTCTTC. Translation gives CASSQENLPYNEQFF.

The CDR3 protein is CASSDQGLAKNIQYF. The CDR3 DNA is TGTGCCAGCAGTGATCAGGGACTCGCCAAAAACATTCAGTACTTC. The J gene is TRBJ2-4, the V gene TRBV2; tentative D call: TRBD2 (6 bases). V was cut by 3 bases and J by 1 base, with 10 bases left in between. The CDR3 extends over 15 amino acids. Germline CDR1 is SNHLY and CDR2 is FYNNEI. Combining the CDR3 with reference TRBV2 and TRBJ2-4 gives the whole variable domain EPEVTQTPSHQVTQMGQEVILRCVPISNHLYFYWYRQILGQKVEFLVSFYNNEISEKSEIFDDQFSVERPDGSNFTLKIRSTKLEDSAMYFCASSDQGLAKNIQYFGAGTRLSVL.

The V gene is TRBV18, the J gene TRBJ1-5, with 7 bases identical to TRBD1. Germline V gives CDR1 KGHSH, CDR2 LQKENI. With 4 bases clipped from V and 1 base from J, the junction kept 7 bases outside the gene matches. The CDR3 length is 16 residues. The CDR3 here is CASSQTGAVSNQPQHF. The CDR3 bases are TGTGCCAGCTCACAAACAGGGGCGGTGAGCAATCAGCCCCAGCATTTT.

The gene calls are TRBV23-1 and TRBJ1-1, with 7 bases that match TRBD1. TRBV23-1 is identified as an open reading frame with a role that is uncertain. The CDR3 has 14 residues. J gave up 4 bases and V 5 bases, and 7 bases lay outside the gene matches. In DNA form, the CDR3 reads TGCGCCAGCAGTGTTTACAGGGGCCTCACTGAAGCTTTCTTT. Its protein is CASSVYRGLTEAFF.

This chain joins TRBV4-3 and TRBJ2-3; D unresolved. Germline CDR1 is LGHNA and CDR2 is YSLEER. The germline V and J ends were trimmed by 1 base and 4 bases, with 9 bases remaining between them. The CDR3 covers 14 residues. In DNA form, the CDR3 reads TGCGCCAGCAGCCAAGCGGCCCGGGCAGATACGCAGTATTTT. This translates into CASSQAARADTQYF.

This clone was detected a few times. This specimen includes other DNA sequences encoding the same CDR3. The chain carries TRBV29-1 and TRBJ1-2; D is perhaps TRBD1 (6 bases). The CDR3 has 11 residues. V lost 6 bases and J lost 2, with 7 bases in between. Germline assignment: CDR1 SQVTM and CDR2 ANQGSEA. CDR3 region: CSVGQNYGYTF. CDR3 in DNA: TGCAGCGTCGGACAGAACTATGGCTACACCTTC.

This clone turned up a few times. The V and J genes are TRBV18 and TRBJ1-5; a possible D gene is TRBD1 (6 bases). Trimming took off 2 bases at V and 6 bases at J, with 17 bases between the two ends. Germline V gene lookup returns CDR1 KGHSH and CDR2 LQKENI. The CDR3 sequence is 16 residues long. The CDR3 DNA reads TGTGCCAGCTCACCAAGCCTTAACAGGGAGATTCAGCCCCAGCATTTT. It codes for CASSPSLNREIQPQHF.

The gene calls are TRBV7-9 and TRBJ1-1; weak D call: TRBD1 (6 bases). V was pared by 7 bases and J by 2 bases, with 17 bases between. Looked up from germline, CDR1 is SEHNR and CDR2 is FQNEAQ (reference sequence). The CDR3 is made up of 15 amino acids. The chain's CDR3 is CASTLLGTHNTEAFF. The CDR3 nucleotides read TGTGCCAGCACCCTACTCGGGACACATAACACTGAAGCTTTCTTT.

This rearrangement joins TRBV7-2 to TRBJ2-3; D not certain. Germline CDR1 and CDR2: SGHTA and FQGNSA. The CDR3 has 12 residues. V lost 6 bases, J lost 6 bases, and 10 bases lay in between. CDR3 amino acids: CASRSDGDTQYF. The DNA for the CDR3 is TGTGCCAGCAGGTCAGACGGGGATACGCAGTATTTT.

The V call is TRBV2, the J call TRBJ1-2; 9 positions match TRBD1. Trimming took 8 bases from V and 4 from J; bases not matched to a gene: 11. Germline V gene lookup returns CDR1 SNHLY and CDR2 FYNNEI. The CDR3 is made up of 15 amino acids. The CDR3, as DNA: TGTGCCAGCGGCGAGCGGACAGGGGCGGCCTATGGCTACACCTTC. The encoded protein is CASGERTGAAYGYTF.